This paragraph reports one T cell receptor (beta chain). A single count supports this clone. Its antigen has not been determined. Base qualities are not at hand, and no much larger clone is one base apart. V drops 6 bases and J drops 7 bases, leaving 13 bases in between. Taken from cysteine to phenylalanine, the CDR3 has 13 residues. The only DNA kept is the CDR3, 39 bases in frame from the first base. The sample comes from a study of blood T cell repertoires in COVID-19 (TCRdb year 2020). A note on the overall study: Samples covering the acute and convalescent phases of COVID-19 were provided by collaborators in the United States, Italy and Spain. The samples were drawn from two sources: the first 160 participants of the ongoing ImmuneRACE study, and 950 to 1,500 subjects contributed by 6 global collaborators. Subjects who had been exposed to COVID-19, were actively infected with it, or had recovered from it provided the deeply sampled blood TCRbeta repertoires that made up the dataset. HLA class I and class II types, where available, came from metadata supplied by the sample provider rather than from assay-based typing. The material from the prospective study consisted of cDNA or gDNA derived from T cells, B-cell-depleted T cells, or PBMCs. Nearly every sample came with metadata listing a de-identified subject ID, COVID-19 status, age in years and sex. The repertoires were released in a freely available public database intended as a resource for research on the immune response to SARS-CoV-2.

The immunoSEQ Assay, a bias-controlled multiplex PCR, was used to amplify TCRbeta CDR3 regions from genomic DNA. In the paper's pipeline: The number of nucleated cells in each sample was estimated from the amplification of reference gene primers within the assay. To quantify the absolute abundance of each unique TCRbeta CDR3 rearrangement, sequence reads were collapsed and filtered. For each sample, productive Simpson clonality was calculated as the square root of Simpson's diversity index across productive rearrangements. TCRdb's version of the immuneACCESS table is confined to in-frame rearrangements and falls short of the full clone set. An unresolved V gene accounts for under half of the shortfall where checked; the remainder is of unknown origin. The V and J calls and clone size come from that table; D and trimming were worked out from the DNA. The sample includes 100,000 to 150,000 clones, with approximately 80% observed a single time. Roughly 9.7% of the sample comes from the top ten.

Whole blood was collected in K2EDTA tubes by collaborating institutions according to the institutions' own protocols. For TCRbeta analysis, collaborators shipped samples as frozen whole blood, isolated PBMCs, or DNA extracted from either of those sample types. What the study reported, not specific to this receptor: The amount of clinical and demographic metadata varied by source and participant and was provided uncurated.

The rearranged chain carries TRBV12-3 or TRBV12-4 and TRBJ2-1; a weak D assignment points to TRBD2 (5 bases agree). Sequencing used peripheral blood. The receptor's source is a man aged 40-49 years with active or convalescent COVID-19. This receptor carries the CDR3 CASSSAGVNEQFF. The nucleotide sequence is TGTGCCAGCAGCTCAGCCGGGGTAAATGAGCAGTTCTTC.